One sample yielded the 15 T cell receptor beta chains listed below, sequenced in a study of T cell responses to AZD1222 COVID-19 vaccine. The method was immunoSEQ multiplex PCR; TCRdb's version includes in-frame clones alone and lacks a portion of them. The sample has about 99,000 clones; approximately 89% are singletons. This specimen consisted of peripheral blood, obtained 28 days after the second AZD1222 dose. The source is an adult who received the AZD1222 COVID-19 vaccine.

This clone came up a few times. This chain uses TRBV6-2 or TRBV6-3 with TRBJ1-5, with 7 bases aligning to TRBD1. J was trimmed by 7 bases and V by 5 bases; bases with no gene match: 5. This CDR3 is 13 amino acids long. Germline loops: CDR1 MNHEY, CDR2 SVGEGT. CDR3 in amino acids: CASSPGGAQPQHF. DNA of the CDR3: TGTGCCAGCAGTCCAGGGGGAGCCCAGCCCCAGCATTTT.

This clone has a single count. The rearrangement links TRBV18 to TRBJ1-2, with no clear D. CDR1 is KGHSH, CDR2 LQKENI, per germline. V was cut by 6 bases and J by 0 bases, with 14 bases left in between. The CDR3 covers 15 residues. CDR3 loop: CASSRGTSANYGYTF. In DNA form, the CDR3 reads TGTGCCAGCTCGCGCGGTACGTCCGCTAACTATGGCTACACCTTC.

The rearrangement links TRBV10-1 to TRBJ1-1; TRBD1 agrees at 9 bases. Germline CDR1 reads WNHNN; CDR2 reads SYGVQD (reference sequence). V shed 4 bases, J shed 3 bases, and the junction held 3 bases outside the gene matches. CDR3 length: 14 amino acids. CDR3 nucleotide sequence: TGCGCCAGCAGTGGGGGACAGGGATACACTGAAGCTTTCTTT. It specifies CASSGGQGYTEAFF.

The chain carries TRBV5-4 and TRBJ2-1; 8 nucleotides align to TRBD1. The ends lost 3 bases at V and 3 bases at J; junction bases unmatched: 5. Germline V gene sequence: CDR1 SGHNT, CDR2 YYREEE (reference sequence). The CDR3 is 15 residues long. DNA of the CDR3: TGTGCCAGCAGCTCCGGACAGGGACGCTACAATGAGCAGTTCTTC. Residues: CASSSGQGRYNEQFF.

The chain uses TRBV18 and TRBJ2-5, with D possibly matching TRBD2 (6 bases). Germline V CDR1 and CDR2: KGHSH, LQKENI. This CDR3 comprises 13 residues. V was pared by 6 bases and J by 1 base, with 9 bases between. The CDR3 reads CASSAGGQETQYF. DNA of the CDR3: TGTGCCAGCTCCGCCGGGGGCCAAGAGACCCAGTACTTC.

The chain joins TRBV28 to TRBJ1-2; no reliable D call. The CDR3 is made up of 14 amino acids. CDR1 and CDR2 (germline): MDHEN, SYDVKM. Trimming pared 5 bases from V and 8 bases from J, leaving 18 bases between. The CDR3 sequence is CASSSESPLRGYTF. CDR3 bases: TGTGCCAGCAGTAGTGAAAGTCCCCTCAGGGGCTACACCTTC.

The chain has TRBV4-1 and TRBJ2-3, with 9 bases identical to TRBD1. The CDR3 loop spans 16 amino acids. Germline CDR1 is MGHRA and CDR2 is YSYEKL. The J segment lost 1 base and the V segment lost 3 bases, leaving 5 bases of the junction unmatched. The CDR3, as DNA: TGCGCCAGCAGCCAGCCCTACAGGGGGCGCACAGATACGCAGTATTTT. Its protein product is CASSQPYRGRTDTQYF.

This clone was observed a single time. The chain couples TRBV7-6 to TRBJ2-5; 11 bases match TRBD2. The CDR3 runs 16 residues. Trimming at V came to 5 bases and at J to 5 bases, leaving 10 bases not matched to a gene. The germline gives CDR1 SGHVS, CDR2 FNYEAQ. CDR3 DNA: TGTGCCAGCAGCCCGCTCCTAGCGGGAGGTGGGGAGACCCAGTACTTC. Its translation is CASSPLLAGGGETQYF.

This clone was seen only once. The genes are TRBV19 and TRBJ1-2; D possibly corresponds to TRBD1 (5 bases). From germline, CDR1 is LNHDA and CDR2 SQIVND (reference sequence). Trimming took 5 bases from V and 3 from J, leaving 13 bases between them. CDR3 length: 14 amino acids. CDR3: CASSSPTVYYGYTF. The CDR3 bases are TGTGCCAGTAGTTCTCCGACAGTATACTATGGCTACACCTTC.

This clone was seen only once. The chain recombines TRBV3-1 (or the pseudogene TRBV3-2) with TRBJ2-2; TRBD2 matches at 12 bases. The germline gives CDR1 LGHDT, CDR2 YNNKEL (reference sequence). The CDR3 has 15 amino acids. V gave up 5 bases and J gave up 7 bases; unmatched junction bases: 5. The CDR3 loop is CASSYTSGRNGELFF. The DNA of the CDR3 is TGTGCCAGCAGCTATACTAGCGGGAGGAACGGGGAGCTGTTTTTT.

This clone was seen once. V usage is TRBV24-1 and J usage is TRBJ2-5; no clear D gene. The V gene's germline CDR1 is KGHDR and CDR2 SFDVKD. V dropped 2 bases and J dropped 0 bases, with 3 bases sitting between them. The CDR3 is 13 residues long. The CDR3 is CATSDSYQETQYF. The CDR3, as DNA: TGTGCCACCAGTGATTCGTACCAAGAGACCCAGTACTTC.

The CDR3 coding sequence is TGTGCCAGCAGCTTAGGGGGACCGGGACTAGGGGGAACAACAGCTGAGCAGTTCTTC. Translation gives CASSLGGPGLGGTTAEQFF. The J gene is TRBJ2-1, the V gene TRBV7-8; 8 bases fit TRBD2. V was pared by 1 base and J by 9 bases, with 20 bases of the junction left unmatched. Germline V gene sequence: CDR1 SGHVS, CDR2 FQNEAQ. The CDR3 length is 19 residues.

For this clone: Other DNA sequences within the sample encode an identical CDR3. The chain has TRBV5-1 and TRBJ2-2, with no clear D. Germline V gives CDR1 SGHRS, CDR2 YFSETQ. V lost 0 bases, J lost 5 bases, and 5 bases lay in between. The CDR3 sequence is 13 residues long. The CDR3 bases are TGCGCCAGCAGCTTGGGTTCGACCGGGGAGCTGTTTTTT. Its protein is CASSLGSTGELFF.

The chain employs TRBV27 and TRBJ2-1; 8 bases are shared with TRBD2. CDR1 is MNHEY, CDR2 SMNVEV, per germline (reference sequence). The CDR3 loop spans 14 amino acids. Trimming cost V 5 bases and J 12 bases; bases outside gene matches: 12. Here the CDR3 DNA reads TGTGCCAGCAGTCCGGCGGGAGGTCCTATCCGGCAGTTCTTC. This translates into CASSPAGGPIRQFF.

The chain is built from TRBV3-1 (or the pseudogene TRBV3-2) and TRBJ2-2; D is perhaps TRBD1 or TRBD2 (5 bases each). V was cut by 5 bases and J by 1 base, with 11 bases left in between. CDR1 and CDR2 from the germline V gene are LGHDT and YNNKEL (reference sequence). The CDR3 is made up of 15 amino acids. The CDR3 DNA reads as TGTGCCAGCAGCTATCCGGGACGGAACACCGGGGAGCTGTTTTTT. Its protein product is CASSYPGRNTGELFF.